A selection of T cell receptor beta chains follows, all from one sample in a study of cytomegalovirus exposure and HLA in healthy donors. The data were produced by immunoSEQ multiplex PCR, yet TCRdb's version contains in-frame clones alone and is incomplete. The sample lists 130,000 or so clones; 81% were seen once. The sequencing sample was made of PBMCs. These receptors all come from a middle-aged woman in good health and CMV-seronegative. Both conserved end residues are part of each CDR3. Each record gives: clone size, CDR3 length, V gene, D gene, J gene, CDR3 protein, CDR3 DNA. A D gene is named only where the DNA matches it firmly. Size is omitted from some rows. Given values are once, few, many or a class for expanded clones.

.	14	TRBV27	.	TRBJ2-3	CATKRTPNTDTQYF	TGTGCCACCAAAAGGACTCCAAACACAGATACGCAGTATTTT
.	14	TRBV6-5	TRBD1	TRBJ1-1	CASRRTGWGTEAFF	TGTGCCAGCAGACGGACAGGTTGGGGCACTGAAGCTTTCTTT
.	16	TRBV4-1	.	TRBJ2-7	CASSQDPGLSSYEQYF	TGCGCCAGCAGCCAAGACCCGGGACTGAGCTCCTACGAGCAGTACTTC
.	14	TRBV4-1	TRBD1	TRBJ1-1	CASSLGQANTEAFF	TGCGCCAGCAGCCTGGGACAGGCGAACACTGAAGCTTTCTTT
.	16	TRBV27	TRBD2	TRBJ2-1	CASSSFRTRGGIEQFF	TGTGCCAGCAGTTCATTTAGGACTAGGGGAGGGATTGAGCAGTTCTTC
.	14	TRBV6-5	.	TRBJ1-1	CASSYRGLSNEAFF	TGTGCCAGCAGTTACAGGGGGTTGAGTAATGAAGCTTTCTTT
.	14	TRBV10-3	TRBD2	TRBJ2-5	CAISEGTSLETQYF	TGTGCCATCAGTGAGGGGACTAGCCTAGAGACCCAGTACTTC
.	14	TRBV6-5	TRBD1	TRBJ2-1	CASRLDRGYNEQFF	TGTGCCAGCAGGCTTGACAGGGGGTACAATGAGCAGTTCTTC
few	15	TRBV5-6	TRBD1	TRBJ1-2	CASSTTGGSIYGYTF	TGTGCCAGCAGTACCACAGGGGGCTCTATCTATGGCTACACCTTC
.	14	TRBV5-8	.	TRBJ2-7	CASSLHGDSYEQYF	TGTGCCAGCAGCCTCCACGGGGACTCCTACGAGCAGTACTTC
.	16	TRBV6-5	TRBD2	TRBJ2-2	CASSYSPGLAYGELFF	TGTGCCAGCAGTTACTCCCCGGGACTAGCGTACGGGGAGCTGTTTTTT
.	13	TRBV6-6	.	TRBJ2-1	CASMGSSYNEQFF	TGTGCCAGCATGGGGAGCTCCTACAATGAGCAGTTCTTC
.	14	TRBV9	.	TRBJ1-1	CASSSEDKGFEAFF	TGTGCCAGCAGCTCCGAGGACAAGGGTTTTGAAGCTTTCTTT
.	17	TRBV5-4	TRBD2	TRBJ2-7	CASSPRLTSGSVYEQYF	TGTGCCAGCAGCCCGCGGTTGACTAGCGGGAGTGTCTACGAGCAGTACTTC
.	18	TRBV4-1	.	TRBJ1-5	CASSQDYQGGPSNQPQHF	TGCGCCAGCAGCCAAGATTACCAGGGAGGTCCTTCCAATCAGCCCCAGCATTTT
once	14	TRBV19	.	TRBJ1-3	CASVTGSSGNTIYF	TGTGCCAGTGTAACAGGATCCTCTGGAAACACCATATATTTT
once	14	TRBV15	TRBD1	TRBJ1-2	CATSRGDTDRGCTF	TGTGCCACCAGCAGAGGGGACACCGACAGGGGCTGCACCTTC
.	13	TRBV30	TRBD1	TRBJ1-2	CAWRGDRRYGYTF	TGTGCCTGGAGAGGGGACAGAAGATATGGCTACACCTTC
.	16	TRBV15	TRBD2	TRBJ2-3	CATSSLTPGGKDTQYF	TGTGCCACCAGCAGCTTGACTCCCGGGGGGAAAGATACGCAGTATTTT
once	15	TRBV15	TRBD1	TRBJ2-7	CATSLNRGPLYEQYF	TGTGCCACCAGCCTAAACAGGGGGCCTCTTTACGAGCAGTACTTC
few	14	TRBV2	.	TRBJ2-1	CASLPGSSYNEQFF	TGTGCCAGCTTGCCGGGGAGCTCCTACAATGAGCAGTTCTTC
.	11	TRBV7-2	.	TRBJ2-3	CASSSSDTQYF	TGTGCCAGCAGCTCGTCAGATACGCAGTATTTT
.	11	TRBV28	.	TRBJ1-5	CASSRDRPQHF	TGTGCCAGCAGCAGGGATCGGCCCCAGCATTTT
.	18	TRBV5-1	.	TRBJ1-1	CASSFRPTGSGMNTEAFF	TGCGCCAGCAGCTTTAGGCCCACAGGATCCGGAATGAACACTGAAGCTTTCTTT
once	10	TRBV2	.	TRBJ2-7	CASSPDSQYF	TGTGCCAGCAGCCCAGATTCCCAGTACTTC
.	15	TRBV6-1	.	TRBJ2-5	CASSEGEMYQETQYF	TGTGCCAGCAGTGAAGGAGAGATGTACCAAGAGACCCAGTACTTC
.	14	TRBV25-1	.	TRBJ1-1	CASSTPGQGTEAFF	TGTGCCAGCAGTACTCCGGGACAAGGGACTGAAGCTTTCTTT
.	16	TRBV5-4	TRBD2	TRBJ2-5	CASSLGQREGRKTQYF	TGTGCCAGCAGCTTGGGGCAGCGGGAGGGCCGGAAGACCCAGTACTTC
once	15	TRBV4-1	TRBD1	TRBJ2-2	CASSQARDRVGELFF	TGCGCCAGCAGCCAAGCCCGGGACAGGGTCGGGGAGCTGTTTTTT
.	16	TRBV4-3	.	TRBJ2-7	CASSRTAGPSLYEQYF	TGCGCCAGCAGCCGCACCGCGGGACCATCCCTCTACGAGCAGTACTTC
.	16	TRBV7-2	.	TRBJ1-1	CASSLISWRLGTEAFF	TGTGCCAGCAGCTTAATTTCCTGGAGGTTGGGCACTGAAGCTTTCTTT
once	16	TRBV4-2	.	TRBJ2-5	CASSRGGMDAQETQYF	TGTGCCAGCAGCCGAGGGGGTATGGACGCCCAAGAGACCCAGTACTTC
.	16	TRBV27	TRBD2	TRBJ2-7	CASSRLAGEKGYEQYF	TGTGCCAGCAGTCGACTAGCGGGGGAAAAAGGGTACGAGCAGTACTTC
.	12	TRBV27	.	TRBJ1-2	CASRAGTYGYTF	TGTGCCAGCAGGGCAGGTACCTATGGCTACACCTTC
.	14	TRBV19	.	TRBJ1-5	CASKEGSTNQPQHF	TGTGCCAGTAAGGAGGGGAGTACAAATCAGCCCCAGCATTTT
once	13	TRBV7-2	.	TRBJ1-1	CASSFNTNTEAFF	TGTGCCAGCAGCTTCAACACGAACACTGAAGCTTTCTTT
.	11	TRBV5-1	.	TRBJ2-5	CASSSQETQYF	TGCGCCAGCAGCTCACAAGAGACCCAGTACTTC
.	11	TRBV6-5	.	TRBJ2-7	CASGGSGEQYF	TGTGCCAGCGGAGGGTCCGGCGAGCAGTACTTC
.	13	TRBV5-1	TRBD1	TRBJ1-2	CASRPGQAYGYTF	TGCGCCAGCCGTCCGGGACAGGCCTATGGCTACACCTTC
.	15	TRBV7-3	.	TRBJ2-1	CASSTPEEGLNEQFF	TGTGCCAGCAGCACCCCCGAGGAGGGTCTGAATGAGCAGTTCTTC